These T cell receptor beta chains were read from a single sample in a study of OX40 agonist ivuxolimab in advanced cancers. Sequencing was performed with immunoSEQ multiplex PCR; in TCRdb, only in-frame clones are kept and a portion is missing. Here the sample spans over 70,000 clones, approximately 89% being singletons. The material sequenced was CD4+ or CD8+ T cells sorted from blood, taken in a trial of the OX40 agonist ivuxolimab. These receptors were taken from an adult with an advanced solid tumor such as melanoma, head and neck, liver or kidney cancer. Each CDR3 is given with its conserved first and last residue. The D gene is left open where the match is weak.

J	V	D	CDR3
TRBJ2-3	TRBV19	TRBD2	CASSILGLAGGRTDTQYF
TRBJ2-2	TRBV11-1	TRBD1	CASSLRGTGGNTGELFF
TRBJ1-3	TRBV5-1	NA	CASSPDSSGNTIYF
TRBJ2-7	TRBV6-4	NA	CAGARRDEQYF
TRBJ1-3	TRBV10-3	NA	CAIRSGNTIYF
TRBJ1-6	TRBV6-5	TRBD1	CASGQGSYNSPLHF
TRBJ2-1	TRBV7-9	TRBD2	CASSLSGRNNEQFF
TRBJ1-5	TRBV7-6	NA	CASSTRGGDPQHF
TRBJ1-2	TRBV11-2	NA	CASSLDLVSGGYTF
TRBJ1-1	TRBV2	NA	CASKGNLNTEAFF
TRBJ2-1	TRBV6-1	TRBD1	CASSGPIGTGWRNEQFF
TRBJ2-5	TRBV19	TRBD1	CASSIPSGGQETQYF
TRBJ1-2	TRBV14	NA	CASSQEREDGYTF
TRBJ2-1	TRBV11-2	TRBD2	CASSLGTTSGRTNEQFF
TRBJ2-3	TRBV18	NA	CASSPHKGDTQYF
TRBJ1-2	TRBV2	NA	CASSENQARYTF
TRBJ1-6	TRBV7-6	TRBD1	CASSQGQAGISPLHF
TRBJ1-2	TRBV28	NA	CASNPGPASLGYTF
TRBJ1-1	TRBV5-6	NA	CASSLGFGTEAFF
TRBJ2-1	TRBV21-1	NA	CASRCTGLGLNNEQFF
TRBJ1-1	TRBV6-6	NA	CASSYSDRNTEAFF
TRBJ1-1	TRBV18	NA	CASSPFLDSSLNTEAFF
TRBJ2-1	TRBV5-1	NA	CASSPTAVAVTYNEQFF
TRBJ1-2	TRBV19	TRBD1	CASSSHGQQGVDGYTF
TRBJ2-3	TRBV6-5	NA	CASSRGRGTDTQYF
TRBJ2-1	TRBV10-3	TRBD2	CAIRGLAGGYNEQFF
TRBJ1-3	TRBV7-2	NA	CASNLGRGGNTIYF
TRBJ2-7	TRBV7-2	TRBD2	CASSRTSGIYEQYF
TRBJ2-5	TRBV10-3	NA	CAIRAGFGADNNGETQYF
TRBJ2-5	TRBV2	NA	CASSKTRNQETQYF
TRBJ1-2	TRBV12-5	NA	CASGLSIRSNYGYTF
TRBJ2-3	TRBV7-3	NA	CASSSIDTDTQYF
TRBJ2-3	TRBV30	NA	CAWSPGTDTQYF
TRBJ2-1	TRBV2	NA	CASSEEVGTYNEQFF
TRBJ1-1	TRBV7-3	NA	CASRFRRDTEAFF
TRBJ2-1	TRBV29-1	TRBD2	CSVNKLTSTPYNEQFF
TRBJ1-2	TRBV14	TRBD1	CASSQDSGGNGYTF